The T cell receptor beta chain described here comes from a study of preoperative IRX-2 immunotherapy in early breast cancer. Assay: immunoSEQ multiplex PCR; the TCRdb copy retains only in-frame clones and omits some. The profile covers some 22,000 clones, with about 95% appearing a single time and 15% to 20% taken by the ten largest. The V and J ends lost 10 bases and 4 bases, in that order; junction bases with no gene match: 13. The CDR3 runs to 15 residues. The germline gives CDR1 LNHDA, CDR2 SQIVND (reference sequence). Documented treatment: preoperative locoregional IRX-2 cytokine immunotherapy. Samples came from a phase Ib trial of preoperative locoregional IRX-2 cytokine immunotherapy.

The source is a human donor with breast cancer. The sequenced sample was tumor tissue, obtained after IRX-2 immunotherapy. The chain couples TRBV19 to TRBJ2-1, with 7 bases that match TRBD2. CDR3 region: CATSGSGNLYNEQFF. The CDR3 DNA sequence: TGTGCCACCTCAGGAAGCGGGAACCTATACAATGAGCAGTTCTTC.